These 16 T cell receptor beta chains share one sample of origin, sequenced in a study of T cells in Graves' hyperthyroidism and ophthalmopathy. The investigators amplified TCR beta CDR3 regions from RNA transcripts. Using the HTBI primer set, a first-round RT-PCR was run on the TCR CDR3. TCRdb fed the multiplex PCR reads into MiXCR, producing one record per CDR3 protein. The sample records a few hundred thousand distinct CDR3 sequences, 25% being singletons. Sequencing input: blood. Source of these receptors: a man in his fifties with Graves' hyperthyroidism.

The V call is TRBV7-9, the J call TRBJ2-6, with a possible D match to TRBD1 (6 bases). The length of the CDR3 is 15 residues. V lost 2 bases and J lost 3, with 8 bases in between. Germline lookup yields CDR1 SEHNR and CDR2 FQNEAQ (reference sequence). In nucleotides, the CDR3 is TGTGCCAGCAGCTTATCGACAGGTGGGGCCAACGTCCTGACTTTC. This codes for CASSLSTGGANVLTF.

V is TRBV30 and J is TRBJ2-5, with 8 bases that match TRBD1. V shed 4 bases and J 3 bases; nucleotides not matched to a gene: 7. The CDR3 runs to 14 residues. Germline assignment: CDR1 GTSNPN and CDR2 SVGIG (reference sequence). The chain's CDR3 is CAWNRPGQEETQYF. Written as DNA, the CDR3 is TGTGCCTGGAACCGTCCGGGACAGGAAGAGACCCAGTACTTC.

This clonotype was detected only a few times. The chain joins TRBV20-1 to TRBJ2-7; D is possibly TRBD2 (5 bases). Trimming stripped 0 bases from V and 4 bases from J, with 16 bases between. The CDR3 contains 15 residues. The germline V gene has CDR1 DFQATT and CDR2 SNEGSKA (reference sequence). In DNA form, the CDR3 reads TGCAGTGCTAGAGATTTGAGGGATCGGGCTTACGAGCAGTACTTC. Amino acid sequence: CSARDLRDRAYEQYF.

This clonotype was seen repeatedly, ten times or more. V gene TRBV30 combines with J gene TRBJ1-2; 10 bases agree with TRBD1. V dropped 7 bases and J dropped 4; count of bases not matched to a gene: 9. The CDR3 sequence is 14 residues long. CDR1 and CDR2 (germline): GTSNPN, SVGIG (reference sequence). This CDR3 is CASPGTGAIYGYTF. The CDR3 DNA reads TGTGCCTCTCCAGGGACAGGGGCCATCTATGGCTACACCTTC.

The chain couples TRBV18 to TRBJ2-1, with D maybe TRBD2 (6 bases). The CDR3 extends over 13 amino acids. V lost 3 bases to trimming and J lost 8 bases, with 11 bases between them. CDR1 is KGHSH and CDR2 is LQKENI in the germline V gene. The CDR3 DNA follows: TGTGCCAGCTCACCGCTCGGGAGCGATGAGCAGTTCTTC. Its protein is CASSPLGSDEQFF.

The V call is TRBV27, the J call TRBJ1-1; 9 bases are shared with TRBD1. The germline CDR1 and CDR2 sequences are MNHEY and SMNVEV (reference sequence). The CDR3 consists of 12 residues. Trimming at V came to 5 bases and at J to 10 bases, leaving 5 bases not matched to a gene. The CDR3 sequence is CASSERDRAAFF. The CDR3 DNA reads as TGTGCCAGCAGTGAGAGGGACAGGGCAGCTTTCTTT.

This clonotype was recorded at least ten times. J is TRBJ2-1 and V is TRBV11-2; D may be TRBD2 (6 bases). The germline gives CDR1 SGHAT, CDR2 FQNNGV. The V end lost 5 bases, the J end lost 5 bases, and 16 bases lay between the germline ends. The CDR3 extends over 15 amino acids. Here the CDR3 DNA reads TGTGCCAGCAGCACCTTACGGGGGTTTAACAATGAGCAGTTCTTC. Translated: CASSTLRGFNNEQFF.

V gene TRBV4-1 combines with J gene TRBJ1-2, with D uncertain. V was cut by 2 bases and J by 4 bases, with 11 bases left in between. Germline loops: CDR1 MGHRA, CDR2 YSYEKL. This CDR3 has 14 amino acids. CDR3 region: CASSQTLNSYGYTF. The CDR3 DNA is TGCGCCAGCAGCCAAACATTGAATTCCTATGGCTACACCTTC.

V and J are TRBV4-1 and TRBJ2-3; 8 bases map to TRBD2. CDR1 and CDR2 from the germline V gene are MGHRA and YSYEKL. There are 15 residues in the CDR3. The ends lost 2 bases at V and 4 bases at J; junction bases unmatched: 5. The CDR3 spells CASSQIGGGADTQYF. CDR3 in DNA: TGCGCCAGCAGCCAAATCGGGGGGGGTGCAGATACGCAGTATTTT.

The V call is TRBV4-1, the J call TRBJ1-1; the D is unclear. Germline CDR1 and CDR2: MGHRA and YSYEKL. V was trimmed by 0 bases and J by 7 bases, leaving 9 bases between them. CDR3 length equals 13 residues. The CDR3: CASSQDRQLEAFF. CDR3 nucleotide sequence: TGCGCCAGCAGCCAAGATCGCCAGCTTGAAGCTTTCTTT.

This clonotype was observed at least ten times. This chain connects TRBV30 to TRBJ2-3, with TRBD2 matching over 10 bases. The CDR3 contains 15 residues. The junction had 4 bases not matched to a gene; V was cut back by 2 bases and J by 2 bases. Germline V gene lookup returns CDR1 GTSNPN and CDR2 SVGIG (reference sequence). The CDR3 DNA reads as TGTGCCTGGAGTTGGACTAGCGGCCCCACAGATACGCAGTATTTT. Protein: CAWSWTSGPTDTQYF.

This clonotype was seen repeatedly, ten times or more. The chain joins TRBV27 to TRBJ2-3; D is ambiguous. There are 13 residues in the CDR3. Germline lookup yields CDR1 MNHEY and CDR2 SMNVEV (reference sequence). V was clipped by 3 bases and J by 0 bases, with 4 bases between them. The CDR3 DNA is TGTGCCAGCAGTTTGACCAGCACAGATACGCAGTATTTT. Amino acids: CASSLTSTDTQYF.

This clonotype has at least ten counts. J is TRBJ2-5 and V is TRBV27; D possibly uses TRBD1 or TRBD2 (5 bases each). Germline V gene data show CDR1 as MNHEY and CDR2 as SMNVEV (reference sequence). V was cut by 3 bases and J by 4 bases, with 15 bases left in between. The CDR3 spans 15 residues. The chain's CDR3 is CASSLEWGTIETQYF. The CDR3 coding sequence is TGTGCCAGCAGTTTGGAGTGGGGGACGATAGAGACCCAGTACTTC.

The chain combines TRBV7-3 with TRBJ2-1; 10 nucleotides agree with TRBD2. Germline-derived CDR1 and CDR2 are SGHTA and FQGTGA. The CDR3 loop spans 15 amino acids. The trim removed 2 bases at V and 5 bases at J, leaving 3 bases unmatched. CDR3 nucleotide sequence: TGTGCCAGCAGCTTACTAGCGGGAGTCCACAATGAGCAGTTCTTC. Translated: CASSLLAGVHNEQFF.

This clonotype was found many times. V and J are TRBV2 and TRBJ1-5, with D possibly being TRBD1 (5 bases). The V gene lost 4 bases and the J gene lost 7 bases, with 11 bases spanning the gap. The germline CDR1 and CDR2 sequences are SNHLY and FYNNEI. This CDR3 region has 13 residues. CDR3 in amino acids: CASSVQGYQPQHF. CDR3 nucleotide sequence: TGTGCCAGCAGTGTTCAGGGTTACCAGCCCCAGCATTTT.

In this sample, this clonotype turned up a few times. This rearrangement joins TRBV6-1 to TRBJ1-2; D uncertain. Germline V gene data show CDR1 as MNHNS and CDR2 as SASEGT. The CDR3 is 11 amino acids. V was shortened by 8 bases and J by 4 bases, with 8 bases between the two germline ends. Written as DNA, the CDR3 is TGTGCCAGCGAGGTCTTCTATGGCTACACCTTC. Its protein product is CASEVFYGYTF.